This TCR beta chain was profiled in a study of T cell responses to AZD1222 COVID-19 vaccine. As regards this clone: Its antigen remains unknown.

In germline, CDR1 is SGHVS, CDR2 FQNEAQ. The CDR3 is 21 residues long. The V and J ends lost 2 bases and 0 bases respectively, with 25 bases between them. Profiled with immunoSEQ multiplex PCR; TCRdb holds only in-frame clones, not every one. The sample contains about 120,000 clones, roughly 90% of which appear only once. Study results and caveats: Spike regions recognized by vaccine-associated CD4 TCRs spanned the protein, led by 160-218 and 743-854.

Specimen: peripheral blood, collected on day 0 of AZD1222 vaccination. The chain couples TRBV7-8 to TRBJ2-2; D remains unclear. The clonotype comes from an adult in good health. CDR3: CASSLRIDLGVGSPNTGELFF. CDR3 DNA: TGTGCCAGCAGCTTAAGAATTGATTTAGGCGTTGGCAGCCCGAACACCGGGGAGCTGTTTTTT.